This paragraph reports one TCR beta chain. This table comes from immunoSEQ multiplex PCR, and its TCRdb copy is limited to in-frame clones, with some not included. The sample lists about 140,000 clones, about nine tenths occurring once. The sample belongs to a study of T cell responses to AZD1222 COVID-19 vaccine. Study background: Samples with a second dose at about 4 or about 12 weeks were pooled together.

V lost 4 bases, J lost 4 bases, and 18 bases lay in between. CDR1 and CDR2 (germline): KGHDR, SFDVKD. The CDR3 consists of 16 residues. The V gene is TRBV24-1, the J gene TRBJ2-5; D is possibly TRBD2 (7 bases). The origin of this receptor is an adult in good health. The sample was peripheral blood, taken on day 0 of AZD1222 vaccination. The CDR3: CATSDLRGEQGETQYF. CDR3 in DNA: TGTGCCACCAGTGACCTCCGGGGGGAACAGGGAGAGACCCAGTACTTC.